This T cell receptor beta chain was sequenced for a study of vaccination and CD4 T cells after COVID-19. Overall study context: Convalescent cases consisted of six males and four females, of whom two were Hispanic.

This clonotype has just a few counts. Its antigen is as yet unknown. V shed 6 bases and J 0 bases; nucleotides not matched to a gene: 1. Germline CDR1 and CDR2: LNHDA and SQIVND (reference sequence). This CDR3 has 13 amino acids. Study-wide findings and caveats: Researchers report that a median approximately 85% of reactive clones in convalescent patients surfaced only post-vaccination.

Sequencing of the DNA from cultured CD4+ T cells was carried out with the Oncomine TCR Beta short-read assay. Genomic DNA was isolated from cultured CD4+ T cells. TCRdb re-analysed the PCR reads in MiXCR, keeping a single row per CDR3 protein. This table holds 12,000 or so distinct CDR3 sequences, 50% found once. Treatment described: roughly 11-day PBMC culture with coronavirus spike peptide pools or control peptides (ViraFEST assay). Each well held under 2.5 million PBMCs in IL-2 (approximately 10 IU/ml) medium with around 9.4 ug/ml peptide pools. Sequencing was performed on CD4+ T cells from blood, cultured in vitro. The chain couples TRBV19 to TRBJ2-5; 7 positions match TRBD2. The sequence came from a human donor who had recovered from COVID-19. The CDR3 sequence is CASSGRYQETQYF. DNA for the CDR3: TGTGCCAGTAGCGGGAGGTACCAAGAGACCCAGTACTTC.